This T cell receptor (beta chain) was documented in a study of T cells after yellow fever vaccination. The study, taken as a whole, reports: Researchers noted that a small share of clonotypes showed up in both CD4 and CD8 compartments.

V was trimmed by 11 bases and J by 5 bases, leaving 16 bases between them. Per germline, CDR1 LGHNA and CDR2 YNFKEQ. The CDR3 runs to 12 residues. Each CDR3 protein gets one entry after TCRdb re-called the 5' RACE reads with MiXCR. The data show about 550,000 distinct CDR3 sequences, about 19% seen once. There are a few counts of this clonotype. The antigen is not known. This clonotype was sampled from a man under 40 who received the YFV17D yellow fever vaccine. The source material was PBMCs, sampled 15 days after the yellow fever booster vaccination. V is TRBV4-2 and J is TRBJ2-7, with D perhaps being TRBD1 or TRBD2 (5 bases each). CDR3 bases: TGTGCCGCCGGGACCGGAGTCGACGAGCAGTACTTC. Translated: CAAGTGVDEQYF.